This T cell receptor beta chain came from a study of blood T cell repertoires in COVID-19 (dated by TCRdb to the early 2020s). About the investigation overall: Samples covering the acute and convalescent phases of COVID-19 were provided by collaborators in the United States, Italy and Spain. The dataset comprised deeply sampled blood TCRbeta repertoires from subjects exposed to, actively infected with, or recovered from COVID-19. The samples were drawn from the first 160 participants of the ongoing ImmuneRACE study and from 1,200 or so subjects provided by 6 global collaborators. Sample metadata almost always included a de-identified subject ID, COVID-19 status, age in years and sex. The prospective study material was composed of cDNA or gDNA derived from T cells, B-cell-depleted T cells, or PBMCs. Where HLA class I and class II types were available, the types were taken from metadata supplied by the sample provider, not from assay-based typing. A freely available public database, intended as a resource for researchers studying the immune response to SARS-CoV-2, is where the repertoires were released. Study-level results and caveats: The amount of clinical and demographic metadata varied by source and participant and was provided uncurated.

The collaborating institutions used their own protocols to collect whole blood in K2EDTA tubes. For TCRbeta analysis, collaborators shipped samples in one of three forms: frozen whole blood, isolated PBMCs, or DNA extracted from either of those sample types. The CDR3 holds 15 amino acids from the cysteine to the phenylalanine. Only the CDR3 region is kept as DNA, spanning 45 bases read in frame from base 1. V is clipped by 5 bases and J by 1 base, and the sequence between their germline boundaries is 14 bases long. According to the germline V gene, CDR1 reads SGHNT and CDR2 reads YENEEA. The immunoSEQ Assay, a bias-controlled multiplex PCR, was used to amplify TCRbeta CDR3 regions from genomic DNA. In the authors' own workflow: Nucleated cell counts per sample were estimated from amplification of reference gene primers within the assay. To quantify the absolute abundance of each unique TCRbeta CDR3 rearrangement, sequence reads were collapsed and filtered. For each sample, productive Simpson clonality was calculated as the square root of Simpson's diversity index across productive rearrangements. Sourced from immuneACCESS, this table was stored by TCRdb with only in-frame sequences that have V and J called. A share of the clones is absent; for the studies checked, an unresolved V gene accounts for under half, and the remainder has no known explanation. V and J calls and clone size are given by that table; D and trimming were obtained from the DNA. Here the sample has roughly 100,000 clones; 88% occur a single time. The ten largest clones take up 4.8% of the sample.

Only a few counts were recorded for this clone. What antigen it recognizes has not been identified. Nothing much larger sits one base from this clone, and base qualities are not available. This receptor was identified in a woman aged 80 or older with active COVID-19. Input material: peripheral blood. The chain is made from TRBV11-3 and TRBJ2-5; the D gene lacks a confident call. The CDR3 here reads CASSVTTESQETQYF. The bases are TGTGCCAGCAGCGTAACGACGGAGAGCCAAGAGACCCAGTACTTC.